This TCR beta chain was sequenced for a study of blood T cell repertoires in COVID-19. Study-wide context: PBMCs, B-cell-depleted T cells, or T cells were the source of the cDNA or gDNA that made up the material.

Data came from immunoSEQ multiplex PCR; TCRdb stores just in-frame clones and leaves some out. The sample yields almost 95,000 clones, around 88% seen once. Losses at the gene ends were 4 bases for V and 2 bases for J; bases not matched to a gene: 7. The CDR3 sequence is 15 residues long. CDR1 is SGHRS, CDR2 YFSETQ, per germline. Enrolment of Seattle patients took place during active infection, and they were followed longitudinally. This clonotype originated in a woman aged 55-75 years with COVID-19, enrolled during active disease. This chain joins TRBV5-1 and TRBJ1-1; TRBD1 agrees at 8 bases. The sample taken for sequencing was peripheral blood. The CDR3 sequence is CASSDRTGFNTEAFF. For the CDR3, the DNA is TGCGCCAGCAGCGACAGGACAGGGTTCAACACTGAAGCTTTCTTT. The full variable domain, with the rest looked up from reference TRBV5-1 and TRBJ1-1, is KAGVTQTPRYLIKTRGQQVTLSCSPISGHRSVSWYQQTPGQGLQFLFEYFSETQRNKGNFPGRFSGRQFSNSRSEMNVSTLELGDSALYLCASSDRTGFNTEAFFGQGTRLTVV.